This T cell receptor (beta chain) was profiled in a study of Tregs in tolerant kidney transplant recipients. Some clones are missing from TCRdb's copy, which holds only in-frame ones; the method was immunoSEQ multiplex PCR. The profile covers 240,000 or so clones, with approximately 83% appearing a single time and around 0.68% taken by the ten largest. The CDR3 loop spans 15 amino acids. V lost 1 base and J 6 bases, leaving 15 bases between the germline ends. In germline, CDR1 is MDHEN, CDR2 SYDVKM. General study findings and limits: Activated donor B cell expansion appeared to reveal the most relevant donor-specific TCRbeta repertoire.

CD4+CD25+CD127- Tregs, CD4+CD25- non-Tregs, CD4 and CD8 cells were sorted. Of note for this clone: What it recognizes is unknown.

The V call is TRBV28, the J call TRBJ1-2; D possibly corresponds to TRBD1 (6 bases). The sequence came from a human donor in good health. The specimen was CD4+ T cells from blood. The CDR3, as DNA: TGTGCCAGCAGTTTATTTTCCCGGGGGCGGCATGGCTACACCTTC. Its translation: CASSLFSRGRHGYTF.